This T cell receptor (beta chain) was captured in a study of T cells expressing NK-cell markers. Study-level findings and limits: Among CD8+ T cells from more than five donors, dominant NKG2C+ clonotypes accounted for about 1.0-8%.

Germline V lookup: CDR1 ENHRY, CDR2 SYGVKD. This CDR3 is built from 13 residues. TCRdb reprocessed the 5' RACE reads and stores each CDR3 protein as one record, lacking DNA. Its table lists some 600,000 distinct CDR3 sequences. A note on this clonotype: Its antigen remains unidentified.

Sequencing was performed on blood T cells: a sorted CD56 or NKG2C T cell subset, CD4+ or CD8+ T cells, or bulk PBMC T cells (not recorded which). This receptor was taken from a man younger than 35 in good health. The J gene is TRBJ1-5, the V gene TRBV10-3; TCRdb picks TRBD1, but there is no DNA to check that call. The chain's CDR3 is CAISGVGNQPQHF.